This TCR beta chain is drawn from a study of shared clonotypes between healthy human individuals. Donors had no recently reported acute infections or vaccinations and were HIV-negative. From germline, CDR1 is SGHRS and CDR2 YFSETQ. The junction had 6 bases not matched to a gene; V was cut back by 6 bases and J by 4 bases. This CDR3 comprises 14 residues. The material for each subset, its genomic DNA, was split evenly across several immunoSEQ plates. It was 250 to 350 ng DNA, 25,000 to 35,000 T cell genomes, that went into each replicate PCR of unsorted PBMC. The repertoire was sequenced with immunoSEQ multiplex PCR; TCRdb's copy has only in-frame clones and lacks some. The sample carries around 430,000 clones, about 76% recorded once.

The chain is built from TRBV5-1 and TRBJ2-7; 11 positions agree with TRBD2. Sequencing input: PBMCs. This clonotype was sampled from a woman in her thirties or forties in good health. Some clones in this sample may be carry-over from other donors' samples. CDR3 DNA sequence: TGCGCCAGCATGTTATCTAGCGGGAGGTACGAGCAGTACTTC. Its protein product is CASMLSSGRYEQYF.